This T cell receptor beta chain is drawn from a study of cytomegalovirus exposure and HLA in healthy donors. For the study at large: An earlier analysis identified 117 million unique TCR beta sequences in about 190 million T cells.

PCR employed 60 Vbeta and 13 Jbeta primers. Assay used: immunoSEQ multiplex PCR; TCRdb lists only in-frame clones, some missing. The table for this sample gives 100,000 to 150,000 clones. About this clone itself: Its matching antigen is unknown.

CDR3 length equals 10 residues. CDR1 is SNHLY and CDR2 is FYNNEI in the germline V gene. The V gene lost 7 bases and the J gene lost 8 bases, with 8 bases spanning the gap. Overall study results and limits: Later analysis suggested links between common viral pathogens and several top significant clusters. A later analysis showed HLA-associated TCR beta chains outstripping equally common others in clonal expansion. Analyses of presence/absence relied on an assumption of roughly uniform sequencing depth across donors.

The sequencing sample was made of PBMCs. This chain connects TRBV2 to TRBJ1-2; D is undetermined. The receptor was derived from a young man in good health and CMV-seronegative. The chain's CDR3 is CASKPGGYTF. The CDR3 DNA sequence: TGTGCCAGCAAGCCGGGAGGCTACACCTTC.